The 28 T cell receptor beta chains below all came from one sample that was sequenced in a study of blood T cell repertoires in COVID-19. Assay used: immunoSEQ multiplex PCR; TCRdb lists only in-frame clones, some missing. This sample has tens of thousands of clones, with more than 75% found just once. The sample consisted of peripheral blood. The receptors were gathered from a woman older than 75 with active or convalescent COVID-19.

This clone was seen more than once but under ten times. This chain uses TRBV7-3 with TRBJ1-1; 9 nucleotides line up with TRBD1. The junction had 8 bases not matched to a gene; V was cut back by 5 bases and J by 7 bases. The CDR3 length is 14 residues. The germline V gene has CDR1 SGHTA and CDR2 FQGTGA. For the CDR3, the DNA is TGTGCCAGCAGCACAACAGGGGGCGCGGTTGAAGCTTTCTTT. Its translation: CASSTTGGAVEAFF.

This chain links TRBV27 with TRBJ2-5; D gene unclear. The V gene lost 5 bases and the J gene lost 5 bases, with 18 bases spanning the gap. This CDR3 is built from 15 residues. Germline-derived CDR1 and CDR2 are MNHEY and SMNVEV (reference sequence). The CDR3 loop is CASSPRRATGETQYF. The CDR3, as DNA: TGTGCCAGCAGTCCCCGACGCGCCACCGGGGAGACCCAGTACTTC.

The sample holds one count of this clone. One end of the junction does not line up with germline, which may come from a read error. The chain links TRBV7-8 to TRBJ2-3, with 10 bases matching TRBD2. The germline CDR1 and CDR2 sequences are SGHVS and FQNEAQ. The CDR3 is 13 amino acids. The CDR3 DNA reads TGTGCCAGCAGCCGCTCCCTAGCGGGGGCCCAGGATTTT. Its protein product is CASSRSLAGAQDF.

This rearrangement joins TRBV6-6 to TRBJ1-3; TRBD1 is a possible D gene (6 bases). The germline gives CDR1 MNHNY, CDR2 SVGAGI (reference sequence). Trimming shortened V by 10 bases and J by 1 base, and 14 bases separated the two germline ends. CDR3 length: 14 residues. The CDR3 bases are TGTGCCACAGATCTTAGGGGGTCTGGAAACACCATATATTTT. It codes for CATDLRGSGNTIYF.

CDR3 bases: TGTGCCAGCAGACCCAGCGGGGGACTACGAAATACGCAGTATTTT. Translated: CASRPSGGLRNTQYF. The chain recombines TRBV2 with TRBJ2-3; 8 bases are a match to TRBD2. This CDR3 has 15 residues. Germline V gene data show CDR1 as SNHLY and CDR2 as FYNNEI. Unmatched junction bases numbered 12, after V lost 6 bases and J lost 7 bases.

The V and J genes are TRBV5-1 and TRBJ1-1, with a tentative D call TRBD1 (5 bases). Germline V gives CDR1 SGHRS, CDR2 YFSETQ. The CDR3 has 15 amino acids. Deletions cut 0 bases from V and 1 base from J, with 10 bases between. The chain's CDR3 is CASSLAGGSNTEAFF. DNA of the CDR3: TGCGCCAGCAGCTTGGCCGGGGGATCGAACACTGAAGCTTTCTTT.

This clone was counted once. The gene calls are TRBV25-1 and TRBJ1-1; 9 bases agree with TRBD1. Losses at the gene ends were 0 bases for V and 10 bases for J; bases not matched to a gene: 6. The germline gives CDR1 MGHDK, CDR2 SYGVNS. The CDR3 consists of 14 residues. CDR3 amino acids: CASSEYGDREAAFF. The CDR3 nucleotides read TGTGCCAGCAGTGAATACGGGGACAGGGAAGCAGCTTTCTTT. The full variable domain, completed using reference TRBV25-1 and TRBJ1-1, is EADIYQTPRYLVIGTGKKITLECSQTMGHDKMYWYQQDPGMELHLIHYSYGVNSTEKGDLSSESTVSRIRTEHFPLTLESARPSHTSQYLCASSEYGDREAAFFGQGTRLTVV.

The chain joins TRBV14 to TRBJ1-3, with D unresolved. Trimming removed 1 base from V and 3 bases from J, with 13 bases in between. Per the germline V gene, CDR1 is SGHDN and CDR2 is FVKESK. The CDR3 runs to 16 residues. The CDR3 DNA reads TGTGCCAGCAGCCAAGGCATCGGGTTCCTTGGAAACACCATATATTTT. Translation gives CASSQGIGFLGNTIYF.

The V and J genes are TRBV6-1 and TRBJ1-2; D unclear. Germline V gene lookup returns CDR1 MNHNS and CDR2 SASEGT. This CDR3 contains 17 residues. Trimming removed 3 bases at V and 4 bases at J, with 21 bases between. The CDR3 spells CASSENTPAVSGYGYTF. The CDR3 DNA reads TGTGCCAGCAGTGAGAATACCCCCGCAGTTTCAGGCTATGGCTACACCTTC.

Worth noting for this clone: A read error may account for a junction end that differs from germline. The chain has TRBV6-6 and TRBJ1-2; TRBD1 matches 9 bases. The CDR3 extends over 13 amino acids. Germline values: CDR1 MNHNY, CDR2 SVGAGI (reference sequence). For the CDR3, the DNA is TGTGCCGGCAGACAGGGGGTGGGCTATGGCTACACCTTC. Translating it yields CAGRQGVGYGYTF.

V gene TRBV2 combines with J gene TRBJ1-1, with 8 bases lining up with TRBD1. This CDR3 has 14 residues. Looked up from germline, CDR1 is SNHLY and CDR2 is FYNNEI. Unmatched junction bases numbered 4, after V lost 6 bases and J lost 1 base. The CDR3 DNA sequence: TGTGCCAGCAGGGGAGGGACAGGGAACACTGAAGCTTTCTTT. It translates to CASRGGTGNTEAFF. Variable domain in full (rest from reference TRBV2 and TRBJ1-1): EPEVTQTPSHQVTQMGQEVILRCVPISNHLYFYWYRQILGQKVEFLVSFYNNEISEKSEIFDDQFSVERPDGSNFTLKIRSTKLEDSAMYFCASRGGTGNTEAFFGQGTRLTVV.

The rearrangement uses TRBV28 and TRBJ2-7; TRBD1 matches at 7 bases. V shed 7 bases and J 2 bases; nucleotides not matched to a gene: 8. There are 14 residues in the CDR3. Germline V gene lookup returns CDR1 MDHEN and CDR2 SYDVKM. The CDR3 loop is CASTPETGPYEQYF. CDR3 nucleotide sequence: TGTGCCAGCACTCCAGAGACAGGGCCCTACGAGCAGTACTTC.

V is TRBV6-5 and J is TRBJ2-7; 7 bases match TRBD1. The CDR3 sequence is 14 residues long. In germline, CDR1 is MNHEY, CDR2 SVGAGI. Trimming removed 5 bases from V and 7 bases from J; junction bases left unmatched: 11. The CDR3 protein is CASSTKTGSWEQYF. In DNA, the CDR3 is TGTGCCAGCAGTACGAAGACAGGGTCGTGGGAGCAGTACTTC.

In its sample, this clone was seen a few times. CDR3 coding DNA: TGTGCCAGCAGCTTAGGGGACAGGGCAATAGGGGAGCCCCAGCATTTT. Encoded protein: CASSLGDRAIGEPQHF. The gene calls are TRBV7-6 and TRBJ1-5; 9 bases align to TRBD1. Germline CDR1 and CDR2: SGHVS and FNYEAQ. V lost 1 base and J lost 8; bases outside the gene matches: 9. This CDR3 has 16 amino acids.

The chain employs TRBV28 and TRBJ1-5; 8 bases match TRBD1. With V trimmed by 6 bases and J by 4 bases, 5 bases remained unmatched. The germline V gene encodes CDR1 MDHEN and CDR2 SYDVKM. The CDR3 spans 14 residues. The CDR3 sequence is CASSGDRFNQPQHF. CDR3 DNA: TGTGCCAGCAGCGGGGACAGGTTTAATCAGCCCCAGCATTTT.

This chain links TRBV5-6 with TRBJ2-1, with D possibly being TRBD1 (6 bases). Trimming took 4 bases from V and 5 from J, leaving 10 bases between them. CDR3 length: 13 residues. Per the germline V gene, CDR1 is SGHDT and CDR2 is YYEEEE. As DNA, the CDR3 is TGTGCCAGCAGCCTGGGACAACACAATGAGCAGTTCTTC. This codes for CASSLGQHNEQFF.

This clone was found once. The chain carries TRBV3-1 (or the pseudogene TRBV3-2) and TRBJ1-5; D unresolved. V lost 0 bases to trimming and J lost 6 bases, with 12 bases between them. The CDR3 covers 15 residues. Germline-derived CDR1 and CDR2 are LGHDT and YNNKEL (reference sequence). This chain's CDR3 is CASSQDMAEGQPQHF. CDR3 nucleotide sequence: TGTGCCAGCAGCCAAGATATGGCGGAGGGTCAGCCCCAGCATTTT.

This rearrangement joins TRBV5-4 to TRBJ2-2; TRBD1 aligns across 9 bases. The CDR3 runs to 16 residues. Trimming took 3 bases from V and 6 from J; bases not matched to a gene: 9. The germline gives CDR1 SGHNT, CDR2 YYREEE (reference sequence). The DNA of the CDR3 is TGTGCCAGCAGCTCGGTTCGGGACAGGGATTCCGGGGAGCTGTTTTTT. Translation: CASSSVRDRDSGELFF.

Concerning this clone itself: Germline and junction disagree at one end, which may indicate a read error. The V call is TRBV2, the J call TRBJ2-5; tentative D call: TRBD2 (5 bases). Germline assignment: CDR1 SNHLY and CDR2 FYNNEI. This CDR3 contains 11 residues. CDR3 in amino acids: CASSSGEIQYF. The DNA of the CDR3 is TGTGCCAGCAGTAGTGGGGAGATCCAGTACTTC.

V gene TRBV5-1 combines with J gene TRBJ1-6; TRBD1 matches 7 bases. The CDR3 totals 13 residues. V trimming: 3 bases; J trimming: 10 bases; junction bases outside the gene matches: 4. From germline, CDR1 is SGHRS and CDR2 YFSETQ. CDR3 nucleotide sequence: TGCGCCAGCAGCTCGCGACAGGGCTCACCCCTCCACTTT. Protein product: CASSSRQGSPLHF.

V and J are TRBV7-9 and TRBJ1-5; TRBD1 agrees at 7 bases. After removal of 5 bases from V and 0 bases from J, the junction contained 4 bases not matched to a gene. The CDR3 has 15 amino acids. CDR1 SEHNR and CDR2 FQNEAQ come from the germline V gene (reference sequence). This chain's CDR3 is CASSPTGDSNQPQHF. Here the CDR3 DNA reads TGTGCCAGCAGCCCTACAGGGGATAGCAATCAGCCCCAGCATTTT.

The V gene is TRBV19, the J gene TRBJ2-7; 7 bases fit TRBD1. Trimming took 4 bases from V and 3 from J; bases not matched to a gene: 12. The CDR3 contains 16 residues. CDR1 is LNHDA, CDR2 SQIVND, per germline (reference sequence). Here the CDR3 reads CASSRKTGQWGYEQYF. In DNA, the CDR3 is TGTGCCAGTAGTAGAAAGACAGGGCAATGGGGCTACGAGCAGTACTTC.

The chain is built from TRBV6-5 and TRBJ2-7; perhaps TRBD2 as D (6 bases). This CDR3 has 15 residues. The V gene's germline CDR1 is MNHEY and CDR2 SVGAGI. Trimming left V 6 bases short and J 0 bases short, with 15 bases between. The CDR3 spells CASSPLAISSYEQYF. CDR3 DNA: TGTGCCAGCAGCCCCCTAGCGATTTCCTCCTACGAGCAGTACTTC.

This chain joins TRBV2 and TRBJ2-7; 10 positions agree with TRBD1. There are 14 residues in the CDR3. In germline, CDR1 is SNHLY, CDR2 FYNNEI. Trimming at V came to 6 bases and at J to 3 bases, leaving 5 bases not matched to a gene. The CDR3 region is CASSGWTGGYEQYF. CDR3 DNA: TGTGCCAGCAGCGGATGGACAGGGGGCTACGAGCAGTACTTC.

The chain has TRBV6-6 and TRBJ2-2; D might be TRBD1 (6 bases). The V gene lost 6 bases and the J gene lost 6 bases, with 11 bases spanning the gap. The CDR3 length is 13 residues. CDR1 and CDR2 (germline): MNHNY, SVGAGI (reference sequence). The CDR3 DNA reads TGTGCCAGCAGCCGTAACAGGGCCGGGGAGCTGTTTTTT. Translated: CASSRNRAGELFF.

The V call is TRBV19, the J call TRBJ2-3; 9 bases align to TRBD1. CDR3 size: 14 residues. In germline, CDR1 is LNHDA, CDR2 SQIVND (reference sequence). With 10 bases clipped from V and 5 bases from J, the junction kept 10 bases outside the gene matches. CDR3 region: CATTSRDREDTQYF. The CDR3 bases are TGTGCCACCACGTCCCGGGACAGGGAAGATACGCAGTATTTT.

In DNA, the CDR3 is TGTGCCAGCAGCGTAGGCCCGGAACCGGGGTATGGCTACACCTTC. Its translation: CASSVGPEPGYGYTF. The chain carries TRBV9 and TRBJ1-2; no definite D call. The CDR3 spans 15 residues. In germline, CDR1 is SGDLS, CDR2 YYNGEE. V lost 0 bases, J lost 5 bases, and 14 bases lay in between.

A word on this clone: This sample includes further DNA sequences coding for the same CDR3. The rearrangement joins TRBV27 to TRBJ1-1, with D uncertain. Germline V gene sequence: CDR1 MNHEY, CDR2 SMNVEV (reference sequence). The CDR3 spans 14 residues. V gave up 5 bases and J gave up 4 bases, with 14 bases separating them. The CDR3 nucleotides read TGTGCCAGCAGTCTCCCGGGTGCGGCCACTGAAGCTTTCTTT. Its protein product is CASSLPGAATEAFF.